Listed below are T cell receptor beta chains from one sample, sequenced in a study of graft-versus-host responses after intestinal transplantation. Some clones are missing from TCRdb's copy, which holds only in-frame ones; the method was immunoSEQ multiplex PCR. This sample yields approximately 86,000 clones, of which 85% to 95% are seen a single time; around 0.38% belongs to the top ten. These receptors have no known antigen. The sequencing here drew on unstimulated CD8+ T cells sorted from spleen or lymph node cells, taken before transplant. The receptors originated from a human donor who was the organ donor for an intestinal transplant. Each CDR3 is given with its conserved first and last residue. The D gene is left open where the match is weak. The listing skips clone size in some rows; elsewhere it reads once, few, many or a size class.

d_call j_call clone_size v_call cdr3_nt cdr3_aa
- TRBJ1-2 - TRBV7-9 TGTGCCAGCAGCTTAGTTAATACGGGGGATGATGGCTACACCTTC CASSLVNTGDDGYTF
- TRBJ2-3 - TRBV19 TGTGCCAGCCTGGACTACGGCACAGATACGCAGTATTTT CASLDYGTDTQYF
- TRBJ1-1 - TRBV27 TGTGCCAGCAGCACCTGGAGCGCCACTGAAGCTTTCTTT CASSTWSATEAFF
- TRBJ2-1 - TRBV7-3 TGTGCCAGCAGCCTCAGCGCTGGTGAGCAGTTCTTC CASSLSAGEQFF
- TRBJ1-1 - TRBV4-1 TGCGCCAGCAGCCAGTCCGGAGATACTGAAGCTTTCTTT CASSQSGDTEAFF
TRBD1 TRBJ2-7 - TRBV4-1 TGCGCCAGCAGCCATCCCTTCAACCGGGACAGGGTATCCGAGCAGTACTTC CASSHPFNRDRVSEQYF
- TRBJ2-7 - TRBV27 TGTGCCAGCAGTTCACAGGGAAATGAGCAGTACTTC CASSSQGNEQYF
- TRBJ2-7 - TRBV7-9 TGTGCCAGCAGCCCAGTGGGGGGCTCCTACGAGCAGTACTTC CASSPVGGSYEQYF
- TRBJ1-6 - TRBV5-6 TGTGCCAGCAGCTTGCAGGGTAGCTACTATAATTCACCCCTCCACTTT CASSLQGSYYNSPLHF
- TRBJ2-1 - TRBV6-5 TGTGCCAGCAGTTCAACAGAAAAGTCGTCCTACAATGAGCAGTTCTTC CASSSTEKSSYNEQFF
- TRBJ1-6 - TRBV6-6 TGTGCCAGCAGTTACATTGCAGGGGCGAAAAATTCACCCCTCCACTTT CASSYIAGAKNSPLHF
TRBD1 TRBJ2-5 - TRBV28 TGTGCCAGCAGCCCACTGACAGGGGGGCTTGAGACCCAGTACTTC CASSPLTGGLETQYF
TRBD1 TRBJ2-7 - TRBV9 TGTGCCAGCAGCGTGGGCCCCCCAGAAAGGGGGCTCTCTTACGAGCAGTACTTC CASSVGPPERGLSYEQYF
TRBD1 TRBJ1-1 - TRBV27 TGTGCCAGCAGTATACAGGGGCCTAACACTGAAGCTTTCTTT CASSIQGPNTEAFF
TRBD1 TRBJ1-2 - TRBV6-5 TGTGCCAGCAGTTATAACAGGGGTTGTGGCTACACCTTC CASSYNRGCGYTF
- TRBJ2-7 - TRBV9 TGTGCCAGCAGCCCCGTCAGGGGGACTGGCGAGCAGTACTTC CASSPVRGTGEQYF
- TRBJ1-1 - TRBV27 TGTGCCAGCATCAACTCCCTAGGGGGGAACACTGAAGCTTTCTTT CASINSLGGNTEAFF
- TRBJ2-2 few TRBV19 TGTGCCAGTTCCAGGGGTCCGAACACCGGGGAGCTGTTTTTT CASSRGPNTGELFF
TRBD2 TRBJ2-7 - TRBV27 TGTGCCAGCATCTCCCGGGGGGGGACTAGCGGATACGAGCAGTACTTC CASISRGGTSGYEQYF
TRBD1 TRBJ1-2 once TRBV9 TGTGCCAGCAGCCCCGGGACAGGGAATGGCTACACCTTC CASSPGTGNGYTF
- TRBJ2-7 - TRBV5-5 TGTGCCAGCAGCGGCGGTTTAGTCTGCTGCTCCTACGAGCAGTACTTC CASSGGLVCCSYEQYF
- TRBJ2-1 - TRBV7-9 TGTGCCAGCAGCCTCGTTGAGCAGTTCTTC CASSLVEQFF
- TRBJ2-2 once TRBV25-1 TGTGCCAGCAGTGACGTCCGGACAGTCACCGGGGAGCTGTTTTTT CASSDVRTVTGELFF
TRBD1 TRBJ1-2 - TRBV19 TGTGCCAGTAGAGTCCGGGACAGGGTCCCGCGAGATGGCTACACCTTC CASRVRDRVPRDGYTF
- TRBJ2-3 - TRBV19 TGTGCCAGTAGTGACTTTGGGGGGACAGATACGCAGTATTTT CASSDFGGTDTQYF
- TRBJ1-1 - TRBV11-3 TGTGCCAGCAGCTTCGGTTCCACTGAAGCTTTCTTT CASSFGSTEAFF
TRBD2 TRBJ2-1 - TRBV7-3 TGTGCCAGCAGCACGACCGGGACTAGCGGGGCGAATGAGCAGTTCTTC CASSTTGTSGANEQFF
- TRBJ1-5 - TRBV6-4 TGTGCCACCAGCCTTATTCCACTGAATCAGCCCCAGCATTTT CATSLIPLNQPQHF
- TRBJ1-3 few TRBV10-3 TGTGCCATCAGTACAGGGTTGGAAAACACCATATATTTT CAISTGLENTIYF
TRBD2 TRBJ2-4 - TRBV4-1 TGCGCCAGCAGCCAAGGGGGGGGTCCTACAAACATTCAGTACTTC CASSQGGGPTNIQYF
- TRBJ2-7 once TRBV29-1 TGCAGCGTTGAAGGTCGCGGATACGAGCAGTACTTC CSVEGRGYEQYF
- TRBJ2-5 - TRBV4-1 TGCGCCAGCAGCCACCGGGACTCCCAGTACTTC CASSHRDSQYF
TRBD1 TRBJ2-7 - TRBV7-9 TGTGCCAGCAGCTTATGGGACCGGGACAGGGGCAACGAGCAGTACTTC CASSLWDRDRGNEQYF
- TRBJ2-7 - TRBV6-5 TGTGCCAGCAGTTATATCCGGGACTCTGACGAGCAGTACTTC CASSYIRDSDEQYF
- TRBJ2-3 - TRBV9 TGTGCCAGCAGCGCGGGGGACTCAAGCACAGATACGCAGTATTTT CASSAGDSSTDTQYF
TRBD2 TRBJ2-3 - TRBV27 TGTGCCAGCAGTCCGGGACTAGCGGGGTACCTTGTCACAGATACGCAGTATTTT CASSPGLAGYLVTDTQYF
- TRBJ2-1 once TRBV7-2 TGTGCCAGCAGTCCAGTCCCGGGACATTACAATGAGCAGTTCTTC CASSPVPGHYNEQFF
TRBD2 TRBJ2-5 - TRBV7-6 TGTGCCAGCAGCTTACGCTCTGGACTAGCGGGGCAGACCCAGTACTTC CASSLRSGLAGQTQYF
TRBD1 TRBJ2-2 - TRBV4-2 TGTGCCAGCAGCCTCACGCGGGACAGGGTGTTCACCGGGGAGCTGTTTTTT CASSLTRDRVFTGELFF
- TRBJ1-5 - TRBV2 TGTGCCAGCACTGGACAGACGATGGGGCGGCCCCAGCATTTT CASTGQTMGRPQHF
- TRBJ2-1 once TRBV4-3 TGCGCCAGCAGCCAAGATCTCTTCGCGGGGGCGCCGAGCTCCTACAATGAGCAGTTCTTC CASSQDLFAGAPSSYNEQFF
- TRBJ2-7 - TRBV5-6 TGTGCCAGCAGCTTGGGGCCAAACCACGAGCAGTACTTC CASSLGPNHEQYF
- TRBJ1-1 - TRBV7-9 TGTGCCAGCAGCTTAGGCGGCGGGAACACTGAAGCTTTCTTT CASSLGGGNTEAFF
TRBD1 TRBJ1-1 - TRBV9 TGTGCCAGCTCCGGGACAGGGGGGAACACTGAAGCTTTCTTT CASSGTGGNTEAFF
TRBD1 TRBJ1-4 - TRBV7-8 TGTGCCAGCAGCTTAGTGGGGACAGGAAATGAAAAACTGTTTTTT CASSLVGTGNEKLFF
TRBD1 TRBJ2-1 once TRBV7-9 TGTGCCAGCAGCTCTTGGACAGGGAGGCAGGCCAATGAGCAGTTCTTC CASSSWTGRQANEQFF
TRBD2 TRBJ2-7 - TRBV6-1 TGTGCCAGCAGTGAAGCTGGGGAGCTAGCGGGGGTCTACGAGCAGTACTTC CASSEAGELAGVYEQYF
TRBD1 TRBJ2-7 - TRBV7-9 TGTGCCAGCAGCACGGACAGGTCCTCCTACGAGCAGTACTTC CASSTDRSSYEQYF
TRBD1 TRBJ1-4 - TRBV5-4 TGTGCCAGCAGATCCCCCGGGACAGGGCCTACGTCTTATGAAAAACTGTTTTTT CASRSPGTGPTSYEKLFF
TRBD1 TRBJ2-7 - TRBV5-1 TGCGCCAGCAAAGGGACAGGGTATGACGAGCAGTACTTC CASKGTGYDEQYF
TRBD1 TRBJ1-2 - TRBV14 TGTGCCAGCAGCCAAGGGTACCCCTCAGATCTAACAGGGGCTGACTATGGCTACACCTTC CASSQGYPSDLTGADYGYTF
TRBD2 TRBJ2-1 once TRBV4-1 TGCGCCAGCAGCCATGTCCCGGGACTAGCGGGGGACAATGAGCAGTTCTTC CASSHVPGLAGDNEQFF
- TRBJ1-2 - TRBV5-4 TGTGCCAGCAGCTTGTATGCAGACTATGGCTACACCTTC CASSLYADYGYTF
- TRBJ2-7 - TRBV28 TGTGCCAGCAGTCTTACTAGTTCCTACGAGCAGTACTTC CASSLTSSYEQYF
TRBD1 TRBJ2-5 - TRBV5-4 TGTGCCAGCAGCTTGGCAGGGGGCGAAGAGACCCAGTACTTC CASSLAGGEETQYF
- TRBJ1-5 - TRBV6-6 TGTGCCAGCAGTTACGAACACCCCCCGATGGCCCAGCATTTT CASSYEHPPMAQHF
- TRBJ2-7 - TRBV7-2 TGTGCCAGCAGCTTATCGTGGGGGGGCGGCTACGAGCAGTACTTC CASSLSWGGGYEQYF
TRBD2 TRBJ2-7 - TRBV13 TGTGCCAGCAGCTTGAGGCTAGCGGGGGGGAAGCGGCTCGAGCAGTACTTC CASSLRLAGGKRLEQYF